This T cell receptor (beta chain) stems from a study of shared clonotypes between healthy human individuals. This clone came up once. Its antigen is still unknown. Notes on the study in general: Relative to memory subsets, naive subsets generally showed larger estimated richness.

Positively selected for CCR7, the CD45RO-negative cells used as naive CD8 cells excluded terminally differentiated effector memory CD45RA+ cells. Replicate sorted-subset PCRs were loaded with 150 to 200 ng DNA, 31,000 or so T cell genomes. The authors' processing: With immunoSEQ giving junction-only sequences and no quality scores, filtering differed. Sequencing was performed with immunoSEQ multiplex PCR; in TCRdb, only in-frame clones are kept and a portion is missing. V, J and clone size reflect that table, while D and trimming were determined from the DNA. The data contain more than 2 million clones, 85% to 95% of them singletons. Sequencing input: naive CD8+ T cells from PBMCs. The origin of this receptor is a man aged 18-30 years in good health. Some clones in this sample may be carry-over from other donors' samples.

CDR3 in DNA: TGTGCCAGCAGCTCCGGGACAGGGGCCTGGGGCTACACCTTC. Protein sequence: CASSSGTGAWGYTF. V is TRBV5-6 and J is TRBJ1-2; 10 bases are a match to TRBD1. With 3 bases clipped from V and 8 bases from J, the junction kept 7 bases outside the gene matches. The germline V gene encodes CDR1 SGHDT and CDR2 YYEEEE. The CDR3 length is 14 residues.